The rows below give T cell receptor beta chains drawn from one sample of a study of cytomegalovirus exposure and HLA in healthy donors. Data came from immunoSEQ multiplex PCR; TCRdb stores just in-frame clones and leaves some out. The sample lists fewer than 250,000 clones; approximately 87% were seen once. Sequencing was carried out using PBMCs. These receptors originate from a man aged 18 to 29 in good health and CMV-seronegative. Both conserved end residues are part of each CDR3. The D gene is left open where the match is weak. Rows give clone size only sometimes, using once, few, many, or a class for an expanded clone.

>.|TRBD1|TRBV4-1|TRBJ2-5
CASSQAPTGGQETQYF
TGCGCCAGCAGCCAAGCCCCGACAGGGGGCCAAGAGACCCAGTACTTC
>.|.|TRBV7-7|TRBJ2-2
CASSPRGYSSGELFF
TGTGCTAGCAGCCCCCGGGGATACAGCTCCGGGGAGCTGTTTTTT
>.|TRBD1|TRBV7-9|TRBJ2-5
CASSRDREAETQYF
TGTGCCAGCAGCCGGGACAGGGAGGCGGAGACCCAGTACTTC
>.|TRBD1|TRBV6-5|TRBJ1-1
CATTFPGGVGTEAFF
TGTGCCACCACCTTCCCAGGGGGCGTCGGCACTGAAGCTTTCTTT
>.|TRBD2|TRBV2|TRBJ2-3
CASSERELSDTQYF
TGTGCCAGCAGTGAGCGGGAGTTGTCAGATACGCAGTATTTT
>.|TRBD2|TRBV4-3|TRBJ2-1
CASSQEGPRGLYNEQFF
TGCGCCAGCAGCCAAGAAGGACCTAGGGGACTATACAATGAGCAGTTCTTC
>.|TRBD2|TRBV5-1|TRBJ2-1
CASSLIIGLASNEQFF
TGCGCCAGCAGCTTGATTATCGGACTAGCATCGAATGAGCAGTTCTTC
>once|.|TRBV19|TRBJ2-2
CASSIAGLQTTGELFF
TGTGCCAGTAGTATAGCGGGACTCCAAACAACCGGGGAGCTGTTTTTT
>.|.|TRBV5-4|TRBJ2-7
CASSNPIRTPYEQYF
TGTGCCAGCAGCAACCCGATCAGGACTCCCTACGAGCAGTACTTC
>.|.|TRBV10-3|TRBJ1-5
CAISSTREPQHF
TGTGCCATCAGCTCGACCAGGGAGCCCCAGCATTTT
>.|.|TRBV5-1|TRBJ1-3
CASSSKPDRNTIYF
TGCGCCAGCAGCTCGAAGCCTGATCGGAACACCATATATTTT
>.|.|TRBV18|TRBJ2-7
CASSPPTTDREQYF
TGTGCCAGCTCACCGCCAACCACAGATCGTGAGCAGTACTTC
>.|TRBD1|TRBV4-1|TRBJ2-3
CASSLTGVSTDTQYF
TGCGCCAGCAGCCTCACAGGGGTTAGCACAGATACGCAGTATTTT
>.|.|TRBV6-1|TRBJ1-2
CASSEIFDFYTF
TGTGCCAGCAGTGAAATCTTCGACTTCTACACCTTC
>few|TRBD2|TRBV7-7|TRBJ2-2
CASSLEAGVTGELFF
TGTGCCAGCAGCTTAGAAGCGGGAGTAACCGGGGAGCTGTTTTTT
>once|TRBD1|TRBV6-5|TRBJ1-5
CASRGAGGSQPQHF
TGTGCCAGCAGGGGGGCAGGGGGCAGTCAGCCCCAGCATTTT
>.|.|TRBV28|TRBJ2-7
CASSEVYEQYF
TGTGCCAGCAGCGAGGTATACGAGCAGTACTTC
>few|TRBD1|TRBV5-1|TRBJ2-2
CASGGQGGTGELFF
TGCGCCAGCGGGGGACAGGGTGGAACCGGGGAGCTGTTTTTT
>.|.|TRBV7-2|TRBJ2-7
CASSFGIMTSYEQYF
TGTGCCAGCAGCTTCGGAATCATGACATCCTACGAGCAGTACTTC
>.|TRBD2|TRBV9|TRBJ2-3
CASRGPPRGGPTDTQYF
TGTGCCAGCAGAGGGCCACCGCGGGGGGGCCCCACAGATACGCAGTATTTT
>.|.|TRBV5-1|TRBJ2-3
CASSVDSLTDTQYF
TGCGCCAGCAGCGTTGACAGTCTGACAGATACGCAGTATTTT
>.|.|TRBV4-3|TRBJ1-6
CASSQAGNSPLHF
TGCGCCAGCAGCCAAGCAGGGAATTCACCCCTCCACTTT
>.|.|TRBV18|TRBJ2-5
CASSPQGTSHGTQYF
TGTGCCAGCTCACCCCAGGGGACCTCCCATGGAACCCAGTACTTC
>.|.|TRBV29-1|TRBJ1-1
CSVAKRLMNTEAFF
TGCAGCGTTGCCAAGCGGCTCATGAACACTGAAGCTTTCTTT
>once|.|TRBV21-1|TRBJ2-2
CASSKRRGTGELFF
TGTGCCAGCAGCAAACGGCGGGGAACCGGGGAGCTGTTTTTT
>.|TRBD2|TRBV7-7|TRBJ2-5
CASSSGMASGQETQYF
TGTGCTAGCAGCTCCGGGATGGCTAGCGGACAAGAGACCCAGTACTTC
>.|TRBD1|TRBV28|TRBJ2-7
CASSGQGALSYEQYF
TGTGCCAGCAGTGGGCAGGGGGCATTGTCCTACGAGCAGTACTTC
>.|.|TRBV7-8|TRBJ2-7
CASSLLGGQSSYEQYF
TGTGCCAGCAGCTTATTGGGGGGACAGAGCTCCTACGAGCAGTACTTC
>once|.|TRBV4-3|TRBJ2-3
CASSQSFGGTDTQYF
TGCGCCAGCAGCCAGAGTTTCGGGGGCACAGATACGCAGTATTTT
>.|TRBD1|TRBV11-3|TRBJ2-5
CASSLQGSETQYF
TGTGCCAGCAGTTTACAGGGGTCAGAGACCCAGTACTTC
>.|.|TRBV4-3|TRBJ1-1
CASSQGRQEAFF
TGCGCCAGCAGCCAAGGCCGACAGGAAGCTTTCTTT
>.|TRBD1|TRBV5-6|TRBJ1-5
CASSRTGRSDQPQHF
TGTGCCAGCAGCCGGACAGGGAGAAGCGATCAGCCCCAGCATTTT
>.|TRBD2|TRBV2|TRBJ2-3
CASSDLAGGPDTQYF
TGTGCCAGCAGTGATCTAGCGGGAGGGCCAGATACGCAGTATTTT
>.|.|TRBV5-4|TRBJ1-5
CASSLGGGRGNQPQHF
TGTGCCAGCAGCTTGGGCGGGGGCAGGGGCAATCAGCCCCAGCATTTT
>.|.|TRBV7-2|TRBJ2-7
CASSLRPVSLDEQYF
TGTGCCAGCAGCTTAAGACCGGTCTCCCTAGACGAGCAGTACTTC
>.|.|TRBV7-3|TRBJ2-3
CASSSDSTPGTDTQYF
TGTGCCAGCAGCTCCGACTCGACCCCGGGCACAGATACGCAGTATTTT
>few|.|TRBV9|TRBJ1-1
CASSVGTVVTEAFF
TGTGCCAGCAGCGTAGGAACGGTTGTAACTGAAGCTTTCTTT
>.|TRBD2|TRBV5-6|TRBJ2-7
CASSLAGDSYEQYF
TGTGCCAGCAGCTTAGCGGGGGACTCCTACGAGCAGTACTTC
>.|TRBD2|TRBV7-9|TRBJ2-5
CASSSGAGSETQYF
TGTGCCAGCAGCTCTGGAGCGGGGAGCGAGACCCAGTACTTC
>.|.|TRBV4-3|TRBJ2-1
CASSQGPHYNEQFF
TGCGCCAGCAGCCAAGGGCCCCACTACAATGAGCAGTTCTTC
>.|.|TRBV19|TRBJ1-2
CATQGSGYTF
TGTGCCACACAGGGTAGTGGCTACACCTTC
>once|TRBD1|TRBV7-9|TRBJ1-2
CASSRTGDYGYTF
TGTGCCAGCAGCCGGACAGGAGACTATGGCTACACCTTC
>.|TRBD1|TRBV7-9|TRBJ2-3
CASSQIGQGVLDTQYF
TGTGCCAGCAGCCAAATCGGGCAGGGGGTATTAGATACGCAGTATTTT
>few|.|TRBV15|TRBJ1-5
CATRREEGNQPQHF
TGTGCCACCAGGAGGGAGGAGGGCAATCAGCCCCAGCATTTT
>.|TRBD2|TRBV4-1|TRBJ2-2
CASRNPSSGGTGELFF
TGCGCCAGCAGGAATCCATCTAGCGGGGGCACCGGGGAGCTGTTTTTT
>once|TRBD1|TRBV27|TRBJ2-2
CASSSDTRTGGFIGNTGELFF
TGTGCCAGCAGTTCCGATACCCGGACAGGGGGTTTTATTGGGAACACCGGGGAGCTGTTTTTT
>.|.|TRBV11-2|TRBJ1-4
CASSLGYKQATNEKLFF
TGTGCCAGCAGCTTAGGGTATAAACAGGCAACTAATGAAAAACTGTTTTTT
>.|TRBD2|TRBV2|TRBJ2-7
CASSGGLVLSGRLFEQYF
TGTGCCAGCAGTGGGGGACTAGTCTTATCGGGTAGATTATTCGAGCAGTACTTC
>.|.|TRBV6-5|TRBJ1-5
CASSYSGILDQPQHF
TGTGCCAGCAGTTACAGCGGGATTCTGGATCAGCCCCAGCATTTT
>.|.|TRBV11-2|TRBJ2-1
CASSPLFDYSSSYNEQFF
TGTGCCAGCAGCCCGTTGTTCGACTACTCCAGCTCCTACAATGAGCAGTTCTTC